These 3 T cell receptor beta chains originate from one sample sequenced in a study of beta chain features in type 1 diabetes. The study's findings and limits: Shortening that was moderate but significant affected the TCRB CDR3s of Type 1 diabetes patients in all four CD4+ subsets.

Every isolated RNA sample was fully reverse transcribed, so sequencing captured expressed TCRB transcripts. This table comes from immunoSEQ multiplex PCR, and its TCRdb copy is limited to in-frame clones, with some not included. This sample carries around 180,000 clones, 7.8% of them seen once, and the ten largest clones take 0.94%. The antigens of these receptors remain unknown. Material for sequencing was central memory CD4+ T cells from blood. The receptors derive from a woman aged 40 to 50 with type 1 diabetes.

This clone has ten or more counts. V gene TRBV11-2 combines with J gene TRBJ1-2; D remains unclear. The CDR3 spans 14 residues. V lost 5 bases, J lost 5 bases, and 15 bases lay in between. CDR1 SGHAT and CDR2 FQNNGV come from the germline V gene. CDR3 DNA sequence: TGTGCCAGCAGCCGAAGTCCCACAGAATATGGCTACACCTTC. Amino acids: CASSRSPTEYGYTF.

This clone was counted between two and nine times. The CDR3 DNA sequence: TGTGCCAGCAGTTTTCAGGGGGACAATCAGCCCCAGCATTTT. Its translation is CASSFQGDNQPQHF. This chain uses TRBV5-8 with TRBJ1-5, with TRBD1 matching over 7 bases. The CDR3 has 14 amino acids. The germline V gene has CDR1 SGHTS and CDR2 YDEGEE. The V gene end was trimmed by 5 bases and the J gene end by 3 bases; junction bases not matched to a gene: 5.

This clone has only a few counts. The rearrangement joins TRBV7-3 to TRBJ1-2; tentatively, D is TRBD1 (5 bases). This CDR3 is built from 16 residues. Trimming shortened V by 0 bases and J by 4 bases, and 15 bases separated the two germline ends. Germline CDR1 is SGHTA and CDR2 is FQGTGA. CDR3 amino acids: CASSLTRGQGTYGYTF. In DNA form, the CDR3 reads TGTGCCAGCAGCTTAACGCGTGGGCAGGGCACCTATGGCTACACCTTC.